This T cell receptor beta chain comes out of a study of T cell changes during pregnancy in multiple sclerosis. The germline CDR1 and CDR2 sequences are SGHTA and FQGTGA. The CDR3 length is 16 residues. V lost 5 bases and J lost 2, with 18 bases in between. Produced via immunoSEQ multiplex PCR; TCRdb's table is partial and in-frame only. Altogether roughly 80,000 clones are present, about 92% being singletons, with the ten largest covering over 1.3%. The chain combines TRBV7-3 with TRBJ2-5, with D tentatively TRBD1 (7 bases). The input for sequencing was peripheral blood, taken before pregnancy. The origin of this receptor is a female donor with multiple sclerosis, enrolled in a pregnancy study. CDR3 sequence: CASSPQGGGQQETQYF. Written as DNA, the CDR3 is TGTGCCAGCAGCCCGCAGGGGGGCGGACAACAAGAGACCCAGTACTTC.